One and the same sample provided the 15 T cell receptor beta chains below, sequenced in a study of blood T cell repertoires in COVID-19. TCRdb's copy holds only in-frame clones and misses some; the assay was immunoSEQ multiplex PCR. The sample holds just over 60,000 clones, less than 80% seen once. The sequencing input was peripheral blood. These receptors originate from a man aged 55 to 70 with acute or convalescent COVID-19.

This chain joins TRBV27 and TRBJ2-1; perhaps TRBD2 as D (5 bases). Trimming shortened V by 6 bases and J by 4 bases, and 19 bases separated the two germline ends. Germline V gives CDR1 MNHEY, CDR2 SMNVEV (reference sequence). The CDR3 has 16 residues. CDR3 amino acids: CASRTSGRVQYNEQFF. CDR3 nucleotide sequence: TGTGCCAGCAGGACGAGTGGGAGAGTTCAGTACAATGAGCAGTTCTTC.

This chain connects TRBV28 to TRBJ1-1, with D perhaps matching TRBD1 (5 bases). Looked up from germline, CDR1 is MDHEN and CDR2 is SYDVKM. The V end lost 5 bases, the J end lost 7 bases, and 17 bases lay between the germline ends. This CDR3 comprises 14 residues. The CDR3: CASSPFREMGEAFF. The CDR3 DNA reads as TGTGCCAGCAGTCCCTTCAGGGAAATGGGTGAAGCTTTCTTT.

The chain employs TRBV20-1 and TRBJ1-4, with 7 bases fitting TRBD1. CDR3 size: 11 residues. The V gene's germline CDR1 is DFQATT and CDR2 SNEGSKA (reference sequence). Germline trimming cut 6 bases from V and 8 bases from J; bases unmatched to any gene: 3. CDR3 region: CSATGEEKLFF. In nucleotides, the CDR3 is TGCAGTGCAACAGGGGAGGAAAAACTGTTTTTT.

This chain links TRBV6-5 with TRBJ1-5, with D possibly being TRBD1 (6 bases). Germline lookup yields CDR1 MNHEY and CDR2 SVGAGI. V was pared by 2 bases and J by 6 bases, with 14 bases between. The CDR3 extends over 15 amino acids. CDR3 DNA sequence: TGTGCCAGCAGTTACACGGGGAGAGGGGGTCAGCCCCAGCATTTT. Translation: CASSYTGRGGQPQHF.

The rearrangement joins TRBV29-1 to TRBJ2-1, with D possibly TRBD2 on 5 matching bases. V lost 3 bases to trimming and J lost 4 bases, with 19 bases between them. There are 16 residues in the CDR3. The germline V gene encodes CDR1 SQVTM and CDR2 ANQGSEA. The CDR3 DNA sequence: TGCAGCGTTGATCCCCCTCGCCTAGCAGGTTACAATGAGCAGTTCTTC. Translated, it gives CSVDPPRLAGYNEQFF.

The chain is built from TRBV10-3 and TRBJ2-3; 9 nucleotides line up with TRBD2. The germline CDR1 and CDR2 sequences are ENHRY and SYGVKD. This CDR3 comprises 16 residues. Germline trimming cut 0 bases from V and 5 bases from J; bases unmatched to any gene: 6. The CDR3 region is CAISESGGRAQDTQYF. In nucleotides, the CDR3 is TGTGCCATCAGTGAGTCTGGCGGGAGGGCCCAAGATACGCAGTATTTT.

This clone was seen a single time. The chain links TRBV6-1 to TRBJ2-5; no definite D call. This CDR3 has 13 amino acids. Germline values: CDR1 MNHNS, CDR2 SASEGT. V lost 8 bases to trimming and J lost 5 bases, with 15 bases between them. CDR3: CASYRDKRETQYF. The DNA of the CDR3 is TGTGCCAGCTACAGAGACAAACGGGAGACCCAGTACTTC.

The chain is built from TRBV24-1 and TRBJ2-3; D might be TRBD1 (5 bases). The CDR3 extends over 15 amino acids. The V gene lost 3 bases and the J gene lost 0 bases, with 9 bases spanning the gap. CDR1 and CDR2 (germline): KGHDR, SFDVKD. The CDR3 nucleotides are TGTGCCACCAGTGATAAGACAGCTAGCACAGATACGCAGTATTTT. It yields the protein CATSDKTASTDTQYF.

The chain employs TRBV18 and TRBJ1-2; 8 bases are shared with TRBD1. J lost 5 bases, V lost 0 bases, and 5 bases had no gene match. There are 15 residues in the CDR3. Germline CDR1 and CDR2: KGHSH and LQKENI. Here the CDR3 reads CASSPPQGARYGYTF. CDR3 nucleotides: TGTGCCAGCTCACCACCCCAGGGGGCGAGGTATGGCTACACCTTC.

V gene TRBV5-1 combines with J gene TRBJ1-1; TRBD1 matches 7 bases. The ends lost 2 bases at V and 1 base at J; junction bases unmatched: 2. Germline V gene sequence: CDR1 SGHRS, CDR2 YFSETQ. CDR3 size: 14 residues. The CDR3 loop is CASSLSGGNTEAFF. In DNA form, the CDR3 reads TGCGCCAGCAGCTTATCAGGGGGGAACACTGAAGCTTTCTTT.

The rearrangement uses TRBV15 and TRBJ2-7; 12 bases are shared with TRBD1. V shed 8 bases and J 6 bases; nucleotides not matched to a gene: 11. This CDR3 has 15 residues. Germline V gene data show CDR1 as LNHNV and CDR2 as YYDKDF (reference sequence). In DNA, the CDR3 is TGTGCCACCCAGCAAGGGACAGGGGGCTCGTTCGAGCAGTACTTC. This codes for CATQQGTGGSFEQYF. Looking up the rest from reference TRBV15 and TRBJ2-7 gives the full variable domain: DAMVIQNPRYQVTQFGKPVTLSCSQTLNHNVMYWYQQKSSQAPKLLFHYYDKDFNNEADTPDNFQSRRPNTSFCFLDIRSPGLGDTAMYLCATQQGTGGSFEQYFGPGTRLTVT.

This clone was seen a handful of times. V is TRBV7-9 and J is TRBJ2-1; the match to TRBD2 covers 12 bases. This CDR3 is built from 17 residues. V lost 4 bases and J lost 0; bases outside the gene matches: 4. Per germline, CDR1 SEHNR and CDR2 FQNEAQ (reference sequence). CDR3 protein: CASSSGLAGLSYNEQFF. The CDR3, as DNA: TGTGCCAGCAGCTCCGGACTAGCGGGGCTCTCCTACAATGAGCAGTTCTTC.

The genes are TRBV20-1 and TRBJ2-1; 13 nucleotides agree with TRBD2. The J segment lost 2 bases and the V segment lost 3 bases, leaving 1 base of the junction unmatched. CDR1 is DFQATT and CDR2 is SNEGSKA in the germline V gene (reference sequence). The CDR3 contains 15 residues. In DNA form, the CDR3 reads TGCAGTGCTAGTACTAGCGGGAGGGCCTACAATGAGCAGTTCTTC. Translating it yields CSASTSGRAYNEQFF.

The J gene is TRBJ2-2, the V gene TRBV6-5; D remains unclear. The CDR3 loop spans 13 amino acids. Germline CDR1 MNHEY, CDR2 SVGAGI. Trimming shortened V by 10 bases and J by 2 bases, and 11 bases separated the two germline ends. This CDR3 reads CATLLSNTGELFF. The CDR3 DNA is TGTGCCACCTTATTGTCCAACACCGGGGAGCTGTTTTTT.

The count of this clone is one. As DNA, the CDR3 is TGTGCCAGCAGGGGGCGATACTATGAGCAGTTCTTC. This sequence encodes CASRGRYYEQFF. The V call is TRBV6-5, the J call TRBJ2-1; perhaps TRBD1 as D (5 bases). The length of the CDR3 is 12 residues. CDR1 and CDR2 (germline): MNHEY, SVGAGI. V shed 6 bases and J shed 8 bases, with 11 bases lying between them.